This passage covers 20 T cell receptor beta chains from one sample sequenced in a study of identical twins. TCRdb re-analysed the 5' RACE reads in MiXCR, keeping a single row per CDR3 protein. This table holds 250,000 to 300,000 distinct CDR3 sequences, 8.5% to 9.5% found once. Another study also made use of these data, one on yellow fever vaccine responses in identical twins.

Sequencing was carried out using CD8+ T cells sorted from blood. These receptors were obtained from a woman under 30 in good health.

This clonotype turned up a few times. CDR3 in amino acids: CSARSRTANTGELFF. CDR3 DNA sequence: TGCAGTGCTAGGTCGCGGACAGCCAACACCGGGGAGCTGTTTTTT. V gene TRBV20-1 combines with J gene TRBJ2-2, with TRBD1 as a possible D gene (6 bases). Trimming removed 3 bases at V and 2 bases at J, with 13 bases between. CDR1 is DFQATT and CDR2 is SNEGSKA in the germline V gene (reference sequence). The CDR3 is 15 residues long.

This clonotype was observed a single time. The J gene is TRBJ1-1, the V gene TRBV11-2; D perhaps matches TRBD1 (5 bases). The V end lost 5 bases, the J end lost 0 bases, and 19 bases lay between the germline ends. The CDR3 sequence is 17 residues long. Germline assignment: CDR1 SGHAT and CDR2 FQNNGV. CDR3 sequence (DNA): TGTGCCAGCAGCGCCCGGACAAGATCCCAACTGAACACTGAAGCTTTCTTT. This codes for CASSARTRSQLNTEAFF.

The chain is built from TRBV7-9 and TRBJ2-3; a weak D match, TRBD1 (5 bases). Per germline, CDR1 SEHNR and CDR2 FQNEAQ (reference sequence). V was trimmed by 1 base and J by 2 bases, leaving 13 bases between them. The CDR3 runs to 16 residues. The CDR3 nucleotides are TGTGCCAGCAGCTTAGAGGGGTTCCCAGACACAGATACGCAGTATTTT. Residues: CASSLEGFPDTDTQYF.

This chain connects TRBV5-1 to TRBJ2-3; 9 bases match TRBD2. The CDR3 has 17 residues. Trimming cost V 6 bases and J 3 bases; bases outside gene matches: 14. Germline lookup yields CDR1 SGHRS and CDR2 YFSETQ. The CDR3 is CASTDGSRGGLTDTQYF. The CDR3 coding sequence is TGCGCCAGCACCGACGGTTCGCGGGGGGGCTTAACAGATACGCAGTATTTT.

This chain joins TRBV12-3 or TRBV12-4 and TRBJ1-1; unclear D gene. The length of the CDR3 is 18 residues. V was clipped by 11 bases and J by 0 bases, with 28 bases between them. CDR3: CALSLAPNSDGLNTEAFF. The CDR3 nucleotides are TGTGCCCTCAGTTTAGCGCCGAACTCGGACGGGCTGAACACTGAAGCTTTCTTT.

This clonotype was picked up many times. This rearrangement joins TRBV27 to TRBJ1-1; 9 nucleotides match TRBD1. With 5 bases clipped from V and 3 bases from J, the junction kept 4 bases outside the gene matches. CDR1 is MNHEY, CDR2 SMNVEV, per germline (reference sequence). The CDR3 consists of 14 residues. The CDR3 here is CASSADRGYTEAFF. The CDR3 DNA sequence: TGTGCCAGCAGTGCGGACAGGGGTTACACTGAAGCTTTCTTT.

The chain combines TRBV14 with TRBJ2-3, with D perhaps assigned TRBD1 or TRBD2 (5 bases each). This CDR3 contains 15 residues. Germline V gene sequence: CDR1 SGHDN, CDR2 FVKESK. The V end was cut by 1 base, the J end by 2 bases, with 10 bases between. CDR3 residues: CASSQVGANTDTQYF. The CDR3 nucleotides read TGTGCCAGCAGCCAAGTCGGGGCCAACACAGATACGCAGTATTTT.

The J gene is TRBJ1-1, the V gene TRBV4-1, with D possibly TRBD1 on 5 matching bases. The ends were cut back, 2 bases at V and 4 bases at J, with 11 bases in the middle. The CDR3 covers 14 residues. CDR1 is MGHRA, CDR2 YSYEKL, per germline. CDR3 nucleotide sequence: TGCGCCAGCAGCCAAACACAGGAGAGCACTGAAGCTTTCTTT. Its protein product is CASSQTQESTEAFF.

This clonotype has a count of ten or more. The V gene is TRBV24-1, the J gene TRBJ1-5; no clear D gene. The CDR3 totals 14 residues. Germline V gene sequence: CDR1 KGHDR, CDR2 SFDVKD. Trimming removed 1 base at V and 1 base at J, with 4 bases between. As DNA, the CDR3 is TGTGCCACCAGTGATTTCGGGAGCAATCAGCCCCAGCATTTT. This gives the protein CATSDFGSNQPQHF.

This clonotype has ten or more counts. The V and J genes are TRBV4-3 and TRBJ2-3, with unresolved D. CDR3 length equals 14 residues. CDR1 and CDR2 (germline): LGHNA, YSLEER. V was shortened by 1 base and J by 1 base, with 6 bases between the two germline ends. CDR3 nucleotides: TGCGCCAGCAGCCAAGTTGGGCGCACAGATACGCAGTATTTT. This translates into CASSQVGRTDTQYF.

This clonotype was seen more than once but under ten times. This chain links TRBV5-1 with TRBJ2-5; a possible D gene is TRBD1 (5 bases). The CDR3 runs 15 residues. V was shortened by 0 bases and J by 1 base, with 10 bases between the two germline ends. Germline V lookup: CDR1 SGHRS, CDR2 YFSETQ. CDR3 DNA: TGCGCCAGCAGCTTGGTTGGGGCCACCCAAGAGACCCAGTACTTC. Its translation: CASSLVGATQETQYF.

This clonotype was seen only a few times. The chain uses TRBV4-3 and TRBJ2-3; 12 bases map to TRBD2. This CDR3 is 17 amino acids long. The junction had 10 bases not matched to a gene; V was cut back by 4 bases and J by 5 bases. Germline CDR1 LGHNA, CDR2 YSLEER. CDR3 nucleotides: TGCGCCAGCAGCCTAGATAACGGACTAGCGGGATTAGATACGCAGTATTTT. Translation gives CASSLDNGLAGLDTQYF.

The gene calls are TRBV28 and TRBJ2-3; 8 bases agree with TRBD2. Germline lookup yields CDR1 MDHEN and CDR2 SYDVKM. The CDR3 spans 15 residues. V lost 11 bases and J lost 2; bases outside the gene matches: 12. In DNA form, the CDR3 reads TGTGCCGTCCGGGGGGGTTCTTCTAACACAGATACGCAGTATTTT. Its translation: CAVRGGSSNTDTQYF. The whole variable domain, remainder taken from reference TRBV28 and TRBJ2-3, is DVKVTQSSRYLVKRTGEKVFLECVQDMDHENMFWYRQDPGLGLRLIYFSYDVKMKEKGDIPEGYSVSREKKERFSLILESASTNQTSMYLCAVRGGSSNTDTQYFGPGTRLTVL.

This clonotype was seen repeatedly, ten times or more. The chain combines TRBV20-1 with TRBJ2-3; TRBD2 agrees at 10 bases. This CDR3 spans 14 amino acids. V lost 6 bases, J lost 7 bases, and 10 bases stayed unmatched. CDR1 DFQATT and CDR2 SNEGSKA come from the germline V gene (reference sequence). The CDR3 spells CSAITSGEGNTQYF. The CDR3 coding sequence is TGCAGTGCCATAACTAGCGGGGAGGGAAATACGCAGTATTTT.

This clonotype was recorded a few times. This chain links TRBV2 with TRBJ2-7; D is unclear. Deletions cut 1 base from V and 2 bases from J, with 9 bases between. This CDR3 spans 14 amino acids. Germline CDR1 SNHLY, CDR2 FYNNEI. CDR3: CASSEGPVPYEQYF. DNA for the CDR3: TGTGCCAGCAGTGAAGGCCCGGTCCCCTACGAGCAGTACTTC.

This clonotype was counted many times. V usage is TRBV5-1 and J usage is TRBJ2-2; no clear D gene. The CDR3 is made up of 15 amino acids. The germline gives CDR1 SGHRS, CDR2 YFSETQ. Trimming left V 0 bases short and J 6 bases short, with 12 bases between. In nucleotides, the CDR3 is TGCGCCAGCAGCTTGGCGCTAGGAGCTCCCGGGGAGCTGTTTTTT. Its translation is CASSLALGAPGELFF.

This clonotype was counted a few times. This rearrangement joins TRBV27 to TRBJ1-2, with 11 bases matching TRBD1. Germline V gene data show CDR1 as MNHEY and CDR2 as SMNVEV (reference sequence). Unmatched junction bases numbered 6, after V lost 2 bases and J lost 7 bases. The CDR3 is 15 amino acids. CDR3 residues: CASSLRRTGGFGYTF. In DNA, the CDR3 is TGTGCCAGCAGTTTAAGGCGGACAGGGGGCTTTGGCTACACCTTC.

There are a few counts of this clonotype. The DNA for the CDR3 is TGTGCCAGCAGCTGGACTAGCGGGAGGGCCCTGTTGTCCTACGAGCAGTACTTC. Residues: CASSWTSGRALLSYEQYF. The chain has TRBV11-1 and TRBJ2-7; 15 nucleotides agree with TRBD2. Looked up from germline, CDR1 is SGHAT and CDR2 is FQDESV (reference sequence). The CDR3 length is 18 residues. With 4 bases clipped from V and 1 base from J, the junction kept 8 bases outside the gene matches.

This clonotype was detected a few times. The chain couples TRBV2 to TRBJ2-5; 12 positions agree with TRBD1. Germline-derived CDR1 and CDR2 are SNHLY and FYNNEI. The CDR3 sequence is 17 residues long. J gave up 4 bases and V 7 bases, and 13 bases lay outside the gene matches. In DNA form, the CDR3 reads TGTGCCAGCACCCCGGGACAGGGGGCCCAGGAGGGAGAGACCCAGTACTTC. Translation: CASTPGQGAQEGETQYF.

This clonotype was counted at least ten times. The rearrangement links TRBV20-1 to TRBJ1-4; D not certain. The CDR3 has 12 amino acids. Germline V CDR1 and CDR2: DFQATT, SNEGSKA (reference sequence). The V end lost 5 bases, the J end lost 6 bases, and 10 bases lay between the germline ends. CDR3 region: CSARGGDEKLFF. The CDR3 nucleotides are TGCAGTGCTCGGGGTGGGGATGAAAAACTGTTTTTT.